These T cell receptor beta chains were read from a single sample in a study of vaccination and CD4 T cells after COVID-19. Their antigens remain unidentified. TCRdb recomputed calls from the PCR reads with MiXCR, one row per CDR3 protein. Of about 20,000 distinct CDR3 sequences listed, 43% are singletons. Sequenced material: CD4+ T cells from blood, cultured in vitro, taken after SARS-CoV-2 vaccination. The receptor source for this set is a human donor who had recovered from COVID-19. The CDR3 runs from the conserved cysteine through the conserved F or W. Fields, in order: V gene, clone size, J gene, D gene, CDR3 protein, CDR3 DNA. A D gene is named only where the DNA matches it firmly. Size is stated for part of the rows, as once, few or many counts, or as a class when the clone is expanded.

v_call: TRBV20-1; clone_size: -; j_call: TRBJ2-7; d_call: -; cdr3_aa: CSAPSRSGTYYEQYF; cdr3_nt: TGCAGTGCTCCTTCCAGGAGCGGCACCTACTACGAGCAGTACTTC
v_call: TRBV6-1; clone_size: -; j_call: TRBJ1-1; d_call: -; cdr3_aa: CASSERAGDGTEAFF; cdr3_nt: TGTGCCAGCAGTGAAAGGGCCGGGGATGGCACTGAAGCTTTCTTT
v_call: TRBV27; clone_size: few; j_call: TRBJ2-5; d_call: TRBD2; cdr3_aa: CASSLLRTSGPETQYF; cdr3_nt: TGTGCCAGCAGTTTATTGCGGACTAGCGGCCCAGAGACCCAGTACTTC
v_call: TRBV6-1; clone_size: few; j_call: TRBJ2-5; d_call: TRBD1; cdr3_aa: CASSTQGLETQYF; cdr3_nt: TGTGCCAGCAGTACACAGGGGCTCGAGACCCAGTACTTC
v_call: TRBV25-1; clone_size: -; j_call: TRBJ1-2; d_call: TRBD1; cdr3_aa: CASSEFPDRDGYTF; cdr3_nt: TGTGCCAGCAGTGAATTTCCGGACAGGGACGGCTACACCTTC
v_call: TRBV20-1; clone_size: -; j_call: TRBJ2-3; d_call: -; cdr3_aa: CSAPGRTASTDTQYF; cdr3_nt: TGCAGTGCGCCCGGTCGGACTGCTAGCACAGATACGCAGTATTTT
v_call: TRBV7-6; clone_size: -; j_call: TRBJ1-6; d_call: TRBD1; cdr3_aa: CASSSLSPTGNSPLHF; cdr3_nt: TGTGCCAGCAGCTCCCTAAGTCCGACAGGGAACTCACCCCTCCACTTT
v_call: TRBV7-6; clone_size: few; j_call: TRBJ2-2; d_call: -; cdr3_aa: CASSLVVGGAGELFF; cdr3_nt: TGTGCCAGCAGCTTAGTCGTTGGAGGGGCCGGGGAGCTGTTTTTT
v_call: TRBV19; clone_size: -; j_call: TRBJ1-1; d_call: TRBD1; cdr3_aa: CASSTPQGRSTEAFF; cdr3_nt: TGTGCCAGTAGTACGCCACAGGGGAGGAGCACTGAAGCTTTCTTT
v_call: TRBV6-5; clone_size: -; j_call: TRBJ1-5; d_call: -; cdr3_aa: CASSSGKSNQPQHF; cdr3_nt: TGTGCCAGCAGTTCGGGCAAGAGCAATCAGCCCCAGCATTTT
v_call: TRBV6-2/TRBV6-3; clone_size: -; j_call: TRBJ2-1; d_call: TRBD1; cdr3_aa: CASIRTGPTNEQFF; cdr3_nt: TGTGCCAGCATTCGGACAGGGCCAACTAATGAGCAGTTCTTC
v_call: TRBV7-9; clone_size: few; j_call: TRBJ2-7; d_call: -; cdr3_aa: CASSPEQSSYEQYF; cdr3_nt: TGTGCCAGCAGCCCTGAGCAGAGCTCCTACGAGCAGTACTTC
v_call: TRBV6-4; clone_size: -; j_call: TRBJ1-1; d_call: TRBD1; cdr3_aa: CASKVDRDNTEAFF; cdr3_nt: TGTGCCAGCAAAGTCGACAGGGACAACACTGAAGCTTTCTTT
v_call: TRBV6-1; clone_size: -; j_call: TRBJ2-5; d_call: -; cdr3_aa: CASSEDWGRQETQYF; cdr3_nt: TGTGCCAGCAGTGAAGATTGGGGGCGGCAAGAGACCCAGTACTTC
v_call: TRBV10-2; clone_size: -; j_call: TRBJ1-2; d_call: -; cdr3_aa: CASSEVGGYGGYTF; cdr3_nt: TGCGCCAGCAGTGAGGTCGGGGGGTACGGTGGCTACACCTTC
v_call: TRBV18; clone_size: -; j_call: TRBJ2-1; d_call: TRBD2; cdr3_aa: CASSPPLGGTSYNEQFF; cdr3_nt: TGTGCCAGCTCACCACCCTTGGGGGGGACCTCTTACAATGAGCAGTTCTTC
v_call: TRBV5-4; clone_size: -; j_call: TRBJ1-2; d_call: -; cdr3_aa: CASSLDWGPHGYTF; cdr3_nt: TGTGCCAGCAGCTTGGACTGGGGGCCGCATGGCTACACCTTC
v_call: TRBV19; clone_size: -; j_call: TRBJ2-7; d_call: -; cdr3_aa: CASSLQPGGLGNEQYF; cdr3_nt: TGTGCCAGTAGTCTCCAACCCGGGGGCCTGGGAAACGAGCAGTACTTC
v_call: TRBV6-2/TRBV6-3; clone_size: few; j_call: TRBJ1-5; d_call: -; cdr3_aa: CASSATGTSNQPQHF; cdr3_nt: TGTGCCAGCAGTGCCACCGGGACAAGCAATCAGCCCCAGCATTTT
v_call: TRBV11-1; clone_size: -; j_call: TRBJ2-1; d_call: -; cdr3_aa: CASSSGHPSEQFF; cdr3_nt: TGTGCCAGCAGCTCGGGACACCCCTCAGAGCAGTTCTTC
v_call: TRBV7-2; clone_size: few; j_call: TRBJ2-2; d_call: TRBD1; cdr3_aa: CASSQWTGGVGGELFF; cdr3_nt: TGTGCCAGCAGCCAGTGGACAGGGGGAGTAGGCGGGGAGCTGTTTTTT
v_call: TRBV7-9; clone_size: few; j_call: TRBJ2-7; d_call: -; cdr3_aa: CASSLGEDRTYEQYF; cdr3_nt: TGTGCCAGCAGCTTAGGCGAGGACCGCACCTACGAGCAGTACTTC
v_call: TRBV15; clone_size: few; j_call: TRBJ1-3; d_call: -; cdr3_aa: CATSRDLTVGNTIYF; cdr3_nt: TGTGCCACCAGCAGAGACCTTACGGTTGGAAACACCATATATTTT
v_call: TRBV7-3; clone_size: -; j_call: TRBJ1-6; d_call: -; cdr3_aa: CASSLSGTNSPLHF; cdr3_nt: TGTGCCAGCAGCTTAAGCGGGACCAATTCACCCCTCCACTTT
v_call: TRBV29-1; clone_size: once; j_call: TRBJ1-2; d_call: TRBD1; cdr3_aa: CSVEDTGGDLPWGYTF; cdr3_nt: TGCAGCGTTGAAGATACAGGGGGCGATCTTCCTTGGGGCTACACCTTC
v_call: TRBV28; clone_size: -; j_call: TRBJ2-2; d_call: -; cdr3_aa: CATKRDGAGELFF; cdr3_nt: TGTGCCACCAAAAGAGACGGAGCCGGGGAGCTGTTTTTT
v_call: TRBV12-3/TRBV12-4; clone_size: -; j_call: TRBJ1-2; d_call: -; cdr3_aa: CASSLGGRVGYGYTF; cdr3_nt: TGTGCCAGCAGTTTAGGAGGGCGGGTGGGGTATGGCTACACCTTC